These 13 T cell receptor beta chains share one sample of origin, sequenced in a study of regulatory T cells in long-lasting Graves disease. Time point reported: persistent/refractory GD, antithyroid drugs over 5 years with positive TRAb. PBMC-extracted RNA yielded the TCR library. Both iRepertoire HTBI primers and Arm-PCR of CDR3 regions were used to build the TCR beta libraries. One entry per CDR3 protein results from TCRdb running MiXCR on the multiplex PCR reads. The sample yields 500,000 to 700,000 distinct CDR3 sequences, 25% to 35% seen once. The source material was peripheral blood mononuclear cells (PBMCs), sampled when the disease was refractory, from a patient treated with antithyroid drugs. These receptors were collected from a female donor with Graves disease.

A few counts support this clonotype. The V call is TRBV29-1, the J call TRBJ1-2; TRBD1 matches at 9 bases. This CDR3 contains 16 residues. CDR1 and CDR2 (germline): SQVTM, ANQGSEA. V lost 0 bases and J lost 7; bases outside the gene matches: 12. As DNA, the CDR3 is TGCAGCGTTGAAGACCATAGGAGGGGACAGGGAAGTGGCTACACCTTC. It is translated as CSVEDHRRGQGSGYTF. Complete variable domain (other parts from reference TRBV29-1 and TRBJ1-2): SAVISQKPSRDICQRGTSLTIQCQVDSQVTMMFWYRQQPGQSLTLIATANQGSEATYESGFVIDKFPISRPNLTFSTLTVSNMSPEDSSIYLCSVEDHRRGQGSGYTFGSGTRLTVV.

This clonotype was recorded a few times. J is TRBJ2-5 and V is TRBV7-3, with unresolved D. The V gene's germline CDR1 is SGHTA and CDR2 FQGTGA. V lost 4 bases to trimming and J lost 4 bases, with 10 bases between them. The CDR3 has 13 residues. This CDR3 reads CASSSRFGETQYF. CDR3 DNA sequence: TGTGCCAGCAGCTCAAGGTTTGGAGAGACCCAGTACTTC.

This clonotype was seen a few times. This chain connects TRBV6-1 to TRBJ1-2; D is uncertain. The germline gives CDR1 MNHNS, CDR2 SASEGT. There are 14 residues in the CDR3. The germline V and J ends were trimmed by 1 base and 2 bases, with 8 bases remaining between them. The CDR3 region is CASSEGRKNYGYTF. CDR3 DNA sequence: TGTGCCAGCAGTGAAGGGAGGAAGAACTATGGCTACACCTTC.

The V gene is TRBV10-2, the J gene TRBJ1-5; unclear D gene. Germline V gene sequence: CDR1 WSHSY, CDR2 SAAADI. V dropped 3 bases and J dropped 2 bases, with 11 bases sitting between them. This CDR3 comprises 15 residues. Here the CDR3 reads CASSERLSRNQPQHF. The CDR3 DNA reads TGCGCCAGCAGTGAAAGATTGTCCCGCAATCAGCCCCAGCATTTT.

This clonotype has just a few counts. The chain links TRBV20-1 to TRBJ2-5; 10 bases agree with TRBD2. V shed 6 bases, J shed 0 bases, and the junction held 4 bases outside the gene matches. The CDR3 totals 14 residues. Looked up from germline, CDR1 is DFQATT and CDR2 is SNEGSKA (reference sequence). CDR3 in amino acids: CSARSGGYQETQYF. The CDR3 DNA reads as TGCAGTGCCCGTAGCGGGGGGTACCAAGAGACCCAGTACTTC.

V and J are TRBV7-9 and TRBJ1-6; D is unclear. The germline CDR1 and CDR2 sequences are SEHNR and FQNEAQ (reference sequence). V gave up 1 base and J gave up 9 bases, with 4 bases separating them. This CDR3 has 12 amino acids. CDR3 region: CASSLDSSPLHF. The DNA of the CDR3 is TGTGCCAGCAGCTTAGACAGTTCACCCCTCCACTTT.

The genes are TRBV9 and TRBJ1-1; D ambiguous. This CDR3 has 14 residues. Trimming left V 3 bases short and J 3 bases short, with 12 bases between. Germline V CDR1 and CDR2: SGDLS, YYNGEE. CDR3 sequence: CASSALDWDTEAFF. CDR3 in DNA: TGTGCCAGCAGCGCCTTGGACTGGGACACTGAAGCTTTCTTT.

This sequence joins TRBV19 and TRBJ1-6; D is possibly TRBD1 (6 bases). The V gene lost 7 bases and the J gene lost 7 bases, with 20 bases spanning the gap. This CDR3 comprises 16 residues. In germline, CDR1 is LNHDA, CDR2 SQIVND (reference sequence). Here the CDR3 reads CASTSLRGGRNSPLHF. CDR3 DNA: TGTGCCAGTACCTCACTGAGGGGGGGGAGGAATTCACCCCTCCACTTT.

The chain carries TRBV7-3 and TRBJ1-1; no definite D call. The V and J ends lost 5 bases and 5 bases respectively, with 12 bases between them. The CDR3 has 13 amino acids. CDR1 is SGHTA, CDR2 FQGTGA, per germline. CDR3 in amino acids: CASSQVPWTEAFF. The CDR3 DNA sequence: TGTGCCAGCAGCCAAGTACCATGGACTGAAGCTTTCTTT.

V and J are TRBV3-1 and TRBJ1-6; D call uncertain. CDR1 and CDR2 from the germline V gene are LGHDT and YNNKEL (reference sequence). This CDR3 comprises 16 residues. The V end lost 5 bases, the J end lost 6 bases, and 17 bases lay between the germline ends. The CDR3 is CASSFINARFNSPLHF. The CDR3 DNA reads TGTGCCAGCAGCTTTATCAACGCACGCTTTAATTCACCCCTCCACTTT. Based on the CDR3 plus reference TRBV3-1 and TRBJ1-6, the full variable domain is DTAVSQTPKYLVTQMGNDKSIKCEQNLGHDTMYWYKQDSKKFLKIMFSYNNKELIINETVPNRFSPKSPDKAHLNLHINSLELGDSAVYFCASSFINARFNSPLHFGNGTRLTVT.

This clonotype came up a few times. V is TRBV18 and J is TRBJ2-7; 8 nucleotides line up with TRBD1. CDR1 and CDR2 (germline): KGHSH, LQKENI. The CDR3 has 16 residues. V lost 0 bases, J lost 5 bases, and 9 bases stayed unmatched. This CDR3 is CASSPPPGQGRDEQYF. The CDR3 DNA reads TGTGCCAGCTCACCACCCCCTGGACAGGGACGGGACGAGCAGTACTTC.

This chain links TRBV12-3 or TRBV12-4 with TRBJ2-5; 7 positions match TRBD2. This CDR3 is built from 16 residues. The J segment lost 1 base and the V segment lost 2 bases, leaving 7 bases of the junction unmatched. The CDR3 DNA reads TGTGCCAGCAGTTTAAAGGTCGGCGGGAGCCAAGAGACCCAGTACTTC. This sequence encodes CASSLKVGGSQETQYF.

In this sample, this clonotype turned up many times. J is TRBJ2-7 and V is TRBV2; D possibly corresponds to TRBD2 (6 bases). The CDR3 has 13 residues. Germline CDR1 SNHLY, CDR2 FYNNEI. V was cut by 7 bases and J by 1 base, with 11 bases left in between. CDR3 protein: CASMRDLSYEQYF. In DNA form, the CDR3 reads TGTGCCAGCATGCGGGACCTGTCCTACGAGCAGTACTTC.